Below, 27 T cell receptor beta chains from the same sample are listed, as sequenced in a study of OX40 agonist ivuxolimab in advanced cancers. Clones were read by immunoSEQ multiplex PCR, and TCRdb kept only the in-frame ones, dropping some. The repertoire has roughly 79,000 clones, more than 80% of them found once; the top ten carry 1.5% to 2%. This sample comprised CD4+ or CD8+ T cells sorted from blood, obtained in a trial of the OX40 agonist ivuxolimab. The source of these receptors is an adult with an advanced solid tumor such as melanoma, head and neck, liver or kidney cancer.

V is TRBV28 and J is TRBJ1-4, with no clear D. Germline values: CDR1 MDHEN, CDR2 SYDVKM. Trimming cost V 4 bases and J 7 bases, with 10 bases left between them. CDR3 length: 13 residues. The DNA of the CDR3 is TGTGCCAGCAGTTCCGGGTCCACTGAAAAACTGTTTTTT. Translated, it gives CASSSGSTEKLFF.

This sequence joins TRBV7-2 and TRBJ2-3; no clear D gene. The CDR3 has 14 amino acids. Germline V gene data show CDR1 as SGHTA and CDR2 as FQGNSA. With 2 bases removed from V and 6 bases from J, the gap between germline ends came to 12 bases. CDR3 sequence: CASSLPPLADTQYF. Written as DNA, the CDR3 is TGTGCCAGCAGCTTACCCCCCCTCGCGGATACGCAGTATTTT.

The chain recombines TRBV6-6 with TRBJ2-1; D is unclear. The CDR3 is 16 amino acids. V was trimmed by 5 bases and J by 6 bases, leaving 20 bases between them. CDR1 and CDR2 from the germline V gene are MNHNY and SVGAGI (reference sequence). The CDR3 loop reads CASSPRLETSINEQFF. The CDR3 DNA reads TGTGCCAGCAGTCCCCGCCTGGAGACCAGCATCAATGAGCAGTTCTTC.

The chain is built from TRBV13 and TRBJ2-5, with 8 positions matching TRBD2. The CDR3 is 15 amino acids. Unmatched junction bases numbered 5, after V lost 0 bases and J lost 5 bases. From germline, CDR1 is PRHDT and CDR2 FYEKMQ (reference sequence). The CDR3 DNA reads TGTGCCAGCAGCTTAGGTGATAGCGGGATGGAGACCCAGTACTTC. Its protein is CASSLGDSGMETQYF.

The chain has TRBV7-2 and TRBJ2-4; tentatively, D is TRBD2 (6 bases). V gave up 3 bases and J gave up 8 bases, with 11 bases separating them. The V gene's germline CDR1 is SGHTA and CDR2 FQGNSA. The CDR3 spans 13 residues. CDR3 protein: CASSFPSVHIQYF. CDR3 in DNA: TGTGCCAGCAGCTTTCCTAGCGTACACATTCAGTACTTC.

To note about this clone: The junction departs from the called germline gene at one end, perhaps through a read error. The V gene is TRBV27, the J gene TRBJ2-3; the D gene is possibly TRBD1 (6 bases). The CDR3 length is 15 residues. Germline CDR1 is MNHEY and CDR2 is SMNVEV (reference sequence). This CDR3 reads CASSPRTASTDAQYF. In nucleotides, the CDR3 is TGTGCCAGCAGTCCCCGGACAGCTAGCACAGATGCGCAGTATTTT.

The chain recombines TRBV7-2 with TRBJ2-1; either TRBD1 or TRBD2 may supply D (5 bases each). CDR3 length: 15 residues. Trimming cost V 3 bases and J 4 bases, with 13 bases left between them. The germline V gene encodes CDR1 SGHTA and CDR2 FQGNSA. The CDR3 loop reads CASSLDGARYNEQFF. The CDR3 nucleotides read TGTGCCAGCAGCTTGGACGGGGCCCGGTACAATGAGCAGTTCTTC.

J is TRBJ1-4 and V is TRBV2, with D perhaps TRBD1 (6 bases). Trimming removed 6 bases at V and 8 bases at J, with 13 bases between. The length of the CDR3 is 13 residues. CDR1 and CDR2 from the germline V gene are SNHLY and FYNNEI. CDR3 DNA sequence: TGTGCCAGCAGACAGGGAGGGAGCGAAAAACTGTTTTTT. Translation: CASRQGGSEKLFF.

The chain recombines TRBV21-1 with TRBJ1-2; the table's TRBD1 call for D was not verified on the DNA. TRBV21-1 is termed a pseudogene. The CDR3 length is 13 residues. CDR3 bases: TGTGCCAGCAGCAAAGTTTGGCCAAGAGGCTACACCTTC. Protein product: CASSKVWPRGYTF.

The chain uses TRBV2 and TRBJ1-5, with no clear D. Germline-derived CDR1 and CDR2 are SNHLY and FYNNEI. The CDR3 spans 13 residues. With 1 base removed from V and 7 bases from J, the gap between germline ends came to 8 bases. The CDR3, as DNA: TGTGCCAGCAGTGAAGAGTTAGGACAGCCCCAGCATTTT. As protein: CASSEELGQPQHF. Based on the CDR3 plus reference TRBV2 and TRBJ1-5, the full variable domain is EPEVTQTPSHQVTQMGQEVILRCVPISNHLYFYWYRQILGQKVEFLVSFYNNEISEKSEIFDDQFSVERPDGSNFTLKIRSTKLEDSAMYFCASSEELGQPQHFGDGTRLSIL.

This clone was observed a single time. The chain links TRBV28 to TRBJ2-2; D possibly corresponds to TRBD2 (6 bases). CDR3 length: 14 residues. Per germline, CDR1 MDHEN and CDR2 SYDVKM. With 10 bases removed from V and 5 bases from J, the gap between germline ends came to 17 bases. CDR3: CAIAPGRRTGELFF. The DNA for the CDR3 is TGTGCCATTGCCCCCGGGAGACGGACCGGGGAGCTGTTTTTT.

The chain employs TRBV10-3 and TRBJ2-3; D gene uncertain. The germline V gene has CDR1 ENHRY and CDR2 SYGVKD. V lost 11 bases and J lost 0, with 15 bases in between. This CDR3 comprises 14 residues. The CDR3 coding sequence is TGTGCCGCCAGCGAAGGATCTAGCACAGATACGCAGTATTTT. Its translation is CAASEGSSTDTQYF.

The chain recombines TRBV28 with TRBJ2-7; TRBD1 aligns across 7 bases. Germline assignment: CDR1 MDHEN and CDR2 SYDVKM. The CDR3 sequence is 13 residues long. V lost 7 bases and J lost 3; bases outside the gene matches: 6. In DNA, the CDR3 is TGTGCCAGCAACCGACAGGGTGGCTACGAGCAGTACTTC. Protein product: CASNRQGGYEQYF.

This clone was seen a single time. This chain connects TRBV10-1 to TRBJ2-3; TRBD2 matches at 12 bases. The CDR3 has 15 amino acids. Unmatched junction bases numbered 7, after V lost 3 bases and J lost 9 bases. The germline V gene has CDR1 WNHNN and CDR2 SYGVQD (reference sequence). The CDR3 loop reads CASSDLLAGGNTQYF. The CDR3 bases are TGCGCCAGCAGTGACTTACTAGCGGGAGGTAACACGCAGTATTTT.

The CDR3 DNA is TGTGCCAGCTCACCGGAAAACGCTGATGGCTACACCTTC. It translates to CASSPENADGYTF. The chain carries TRBV18 and TRBJ1-2; D call uncertain. The V end lost 3 bases, the J end lost 6 bases, and 11 bases lay between the germline ends. The CDR3 runs to 13 residues. The germline gives CDR1 KGHSH, CDR2 LQKENI.

The chain joins TRBV9 to TRBJ1-3, with D possibly matching TRBD1 (5 bases). V was pared by 2 bases and J by 4 bases, with 7 bases between. The germline V gene encodes CDR1 SGDLS and CDR2 YYNGEE. The CDR3 has 13 amino acids. The CDR3 region is CASSVGQGNTIYF. The CDR3, as DNA: TGTGCCAGCAGCGTGGGGCAGGGAAACACCATATATTTT.

The chain links TRBV7-2 to TRBJ2-7; 11 bases map to TRBD1. Germline V gene sequence: CDR1 SGHTA, CDR2 FQGNSA. There are 15 residues in the CDR3. After removal of 5 bases from V and 3 bases from J, the junction contained 6 bases not matched to a gene. The CDR3: CASSERTGGFYEQYF. The CDR3 nucleotides read TGTGCCAGCAGCGAGCGGACAGGGGGCTTCTACGAGCAGTACTTC.

This chain links TRBV19 with TRBJ2-5, with D perhaps given as TRBD1 or TRBD2 (5 bases each). Germline V gene sequence: CDR1 LNHDA, CDR2 SQIVND (reference sequence). The CDR3 has 14 residues. The ends were cut back, 6 bases at V and 1 base at J, with 12 bases in the middle. CDR3: CASSREGRQETQYF. In DNA, the CDR3 is TGTGCCAGTAGCCGAGAGGGGCGCCAAGAGACCCAGTACTTC.

This chain connects TRBV25-1 to TRBJ2-2, with TRBD2 identical over 13 bases. J gave up 4 bases and V 6 bases, and 8 bases lay outside the gene matches. The CDR3 runs to 17 residues. The V gene's germline CDR1 is MGHDK and CDR2 SYGVNS. This chain's CDR3 is CASSSPGLAGITGELFF. CDR3 DNA: TGTGCCAGCAGCAGCCCGGGACTAGCGGGAATCACCGGGGAGCTGTTTTTT.

The genes are TRBV2 and TRBJ2-4; D not resolved. The germline CDR1 and CDR2 sequences are SNHLY and FYNNEI. V was clipped by 6 bases and J by 8 bases, with 11 bases between them. The CDR3 covers 12 residues. In nucleotides, the CDR3 is TGTGCCAGCAGGTACACAGTGGACATTCAGTACTTC. This sequence encodes CASRYTVDIQYF.

J is TRBJ2-7 and V is TRBV21-1; the D call of TRBD1 is as the table states it, not checked on the DNA. TRBV21-1 is a recognized pseudogene. This CDR3 region has 15 residues. This chain's CDR3 is CASRESGDRNYEQYF. The DNA for the CDR3 is TGTGCCAGCAGGGAAAGCGGGGACAGGAACTACGAGCAGTACTTC.

The J gene is TRBJ1-6, the V gene TRBV5-1; TRBD1 matches 8 bases. The CDR3 is 14 amino acids. Trimming took 7 bases from V and 5 from J; bases not matched to a gene: 5. CDR1 and CDR2 from the germline V gene are SGHRS and YFSETQ. In DNA, the CDR3 is TGCGCCAGCGGACAGGGCCCCAATAATTCACCCCTCCACTTT. Protein product: CASGQGPNNSPLHF.

This chain joins TRBV2 and TRBJ2-7, with D unresolved. The CDR3 runs to 14 residues. Germline V gene sequence: CDR1 SNHLY, CDR2 FYNNEI. The V and J ends lost 3 bases and 2 bases respectively, with 11 bases between them. CDR3 residues: CASSDGGRTYEQYF. CDR3 bases: TGTGCCAGCAGTGATGGTGGACGAACCTACGAGCAGTACTTC.

The chain couples TRBV6-5 to TRBJ2-5, with D hard to call. The germline gives CDR1 MNHEY, CDR2 SVGAGI. V was shortened by 0 bases and J by 3 bases, with 8 bases between the two germline ends. The CDR3 runs to 14 residues. In nucleotides, the CDR3 is TGTGCCAGCAGTTACTCGTACGGAGAAGAGACCCAGTACTTC. Amino acids: CASSYSYGEETQYF.

The chain carries TRBV30 and TRBJ2-4, with 12 positions matching TRBD2. Germline lookup yields CDR1 GTSNPN and CDR2 SVGIG (reference sequence). There are 18 residues in the CDR3. The V and J ends lost 0 bases and 10 bases, in that order; junction bases with no gene match: 16. As DNA, the CDR3 is TGTGCCTGGAGTGTAAAGTACTCCTTACTAGCGGGAGGTGGGATTCAGTACTTC. It specifies CAWSVKYSLLAGGGIQYF.

The rearrangement uses TRBV21-1 and TRBJ1-2; TRBD1 is taken as the D call from the table, unchecked against the DNA. TRBV21-1 constitutes a pseudogene. The CDR3 totals 16 residues. This CDR3 is CASIYPGQGVGYGYTF. DNA of the CDR3: TGTGCCAGCATCTACCCAGGACAGGGGGTCGGCTATGGCTACACCTTC.

The chain has TRBV30 and TRBJ1-6; 8 bases fit TRBD1. Germline CDR1 GTSNPN, CDR2 SVGIG (reference sequence). This CDR3 spans 14 amino acids. Trimming at V came to 5 bases and at J to 5 bases, leaving 5 bases not matched to a gene. In DNA, the CDR3 is TGTGCCTGGTCCCGGACAGGGAATAATTCACCCCTCCACTTT. Its protein is CAWSRTGNNSPLHF.